Included here is one T cell receptor beta chain sequence, with context. The protocol was immunoSEQ multiplex PCR, while the TCRdb copy is restricted to in-frame clones and leaves out a portion. The sample lists tens of thousands of clones; approximately 94% were seen once. The sample belongs to a study of technical replicates of blood from four donors. Germline V gives CDR1 SEHNR, CDR2 FQNEAQ (reference sequence). CDR3 length: 14 amino acids. V lost 3 bases and J 5 bases, leaving 12 bases between the germline ends. The receptor was derived from a human donor in good health. Sequences were obtained from T cells isolated from PBMCs. V is TRBV7-9 and J is TRBJ2-3; D is possibly TRBD2 (5 bases). The CDR3: CASSFSLAIDTQYF. DNA for the CDR3: TGTGCCAGCAGCTTTTCGCTAGCTATAGATACGCAGTATTTT.